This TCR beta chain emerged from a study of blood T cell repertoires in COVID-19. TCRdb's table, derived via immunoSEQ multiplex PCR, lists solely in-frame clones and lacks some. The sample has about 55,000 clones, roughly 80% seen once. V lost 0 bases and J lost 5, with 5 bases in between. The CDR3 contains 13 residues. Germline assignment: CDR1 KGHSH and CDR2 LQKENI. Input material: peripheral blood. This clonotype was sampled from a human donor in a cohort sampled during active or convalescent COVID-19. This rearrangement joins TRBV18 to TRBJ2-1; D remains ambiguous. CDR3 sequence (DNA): TGTGCCAGCTCACCACCGGCGGACAATGAGCAGTTCTTC. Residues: CASSPPADNEQFF.